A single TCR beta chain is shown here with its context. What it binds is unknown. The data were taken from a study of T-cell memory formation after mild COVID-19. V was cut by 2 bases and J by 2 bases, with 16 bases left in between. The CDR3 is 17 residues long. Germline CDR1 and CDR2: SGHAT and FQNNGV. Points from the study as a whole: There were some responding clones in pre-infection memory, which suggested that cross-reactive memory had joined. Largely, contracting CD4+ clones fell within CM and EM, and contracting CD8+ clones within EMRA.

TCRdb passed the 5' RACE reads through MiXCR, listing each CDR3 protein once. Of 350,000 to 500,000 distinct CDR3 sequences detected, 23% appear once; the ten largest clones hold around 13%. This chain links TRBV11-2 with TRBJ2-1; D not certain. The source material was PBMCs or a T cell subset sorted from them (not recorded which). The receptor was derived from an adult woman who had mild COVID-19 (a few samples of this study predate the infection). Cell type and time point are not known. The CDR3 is CASSLRGAVYPYNEQFF. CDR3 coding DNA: TGTGCCAGCAGCTTACGCGGAGCTGTCTATCCCTACAATGAGCAGTTCTTC.